Shown below are 28 T cell receptor beta chains from a single sample sequenced in a study of blood T cell repertoires in COVID-19 (dated by TCRdb to about 2020). Receptor libraries were prepared by the immunoSEQ multiplex PCR assay. TCRdb mirrors the immuneACCESS table, restricted to in-frame sequences. Some clones are absent from its copies; in checked studies, under half trace to an unresolved V gene, and the reason for the others is unknown. In this sample the table shows around 150,000 clones, around 80% of which occur a single time. The top ten clonotypes cover about 10% of the sample. Sequences were obtained from peripheral blood. The receptor source for this set is an elderly woman with active or convalescent COVID-19.

CDR3 amino acids: CASSMGGGNEQFF. The CDR3 nucleotides read TGCGCCAGCAGCATGGGGGGAGGTAATGAGCAGTTCTTC. The J gene is TRBJ2-1, the V gene TRBV5-1, with D possibly TRBD2 on 6 matching bases. Germline CDR1 SGHRS, CDR2 YFSETQ. V lost 4 bases and J 7 bases, leaving 12 bases between the germline ends. This CDR3 comprises 13 residues.

The rearrangement links TRBV30 to TRBJ1-2; 7 bases are a match to TRBD1. CDR1 is GTSNPN and CDR2 is SVGIG in the germline V gene (reference sequence). The CDR3 sequence is 13 residues long. The J segment lost 2 bases and the V segment lost 5 bases, leaving 5 bases of the junction unmatched. The CDR3 protein is CAWGATGNYGYTF. The DNA of the CDR3 is TGTGCCTGGGGGGCGACAGGGAACTATGGCTACACCTTC. The whole variable domain, remainder taken from reference TRBV30 and TRBJ1-2, is SQTIHQWPATLVQPVGSPLSLECTVEGTSNPNLYWYRQAAGRGLQLLFYSVGIGQISSEVPQNLSASRPQDRQFILSSKKLLLSDSGFYLCAWGATGNYGYTFGSGTRLTVV.

The chain combines TRBV20-1 with TRBJ1-3; D gene uncertain. Germline V gene sequence: CDR1 DFQATT, CDR2 SNEGSKA (reference sequence). There are 12 residues in the CDR3. V lost 3 bases, J lost 7 bases, and 10 bases lay in between. This CDR3 reads CSASGPGNTIYF. The DNA of the CDR3 is TGCAGTGCTAGTGGACCCGGGAACACCATATATTTT.

The chain uses TRBV9 and TRBJ2-2; D possibly corresponds to TRBD2 (5 bases). Germline values: CDR1 SGDLS, CDR2 YYNGEE. Trimming pared 5 bases from V and 6 bases from J, leaving 11 bases between. The CDR3 spans 13 residues. CDR3 bases: TGTGCCAGCAGGGAAACTAGTGCCGGGGAGCTGTTTTTT. Its protein is CASRETSAGELFF.

The chain carries TRBV28 and TRBJ1-6; 10 nucleotides agree with TRBD1. Germline V gene data show CDR1 as MDHEN and CDR2 as SYDVKM. The junction had 5 bases not matched to a gene; V was cut back by 6 bases and J by 9 bases. The CDR3 extends over 14 amino acids. CDR3 in DNA: TGTGCCAGCAGGCGACAGGGGGCCGGTTCACCCCTCCACTTT. This gives the protein CASRRQGAGSPLHF.

This chain joins TRBV12-3 or TRBV12-4 and TRBJ2-7; a weak D match, TRBD2 (5 bases). Between the trimmed V and J ends, which lost 5 bases and 7 bases, there was a span of 12 bases. The CDR3 length is 12 residues. The CDR3 region is CASSLGRGEQYF. For the CDR3, the DNA is TGTGCCAGCAGTCTAGGGCGCGGGGAGCAGTACTTC.

This clone was seen once. CDR3 nucleotides: TGTGCCAGCAGACCCACCGGGACAGGGGATCAGCCCCAGCATTTT. It is translated as CASRPTGTGDQPQHF. J is TRBJ1-5 and V is TRBV6-6; 10 nucleotides line up with TRBD1. The V gene's germline CDR1 is MNHNY and CDR2 SVGAGI (reference sequence). The CDR3 spans 15 residues. The V segment lost 6 bases and the J segment 5 bases; nucleotides outside the gene matches: 7.

The J gene is TRBJ2-1, the V gene TRBV5-1; TRBD1 aligns across 8 bases. The CDR3 has 17 amino acids. Germline CDR1 SGHRS, CDR2 YFSETQ. V was clipped by 1 base and J by 1 base; unmatched bases: 7. This CDR3 reads CASSLKRTGTSYNEQFF. CDR3 sequence (DNA): TGCGCCAGCAGCTTGAAGCGGACAGGGACTTCCTACAATGAGCAGTTCTTC.

The V gene is TRBV7-2, the J gene TRBJ1-3; D is possibly TRBD1 (6 bases). The CDR3 covers 15 residues. The V end was cut by 5 bases, the J end by 0 bases, with 11 bases between. The V gene's germline CDR1 is SGHTA and CDR2 FQGNSA. As DNA, the CDR3 is TGTGCCAGCAGCCTGGGACACCTCTCTGGAAACACCATATATTTT. It yields the protein CASSLGHLSGNTIYF.

The rearrangement joins TRBV6-2 or TRBV6-3 to TRBJ2-7, with 8 positions matching TRBD1. The CDR3 covers 15 residues. V shed 2 bases, J shed 6 bases, and the junction held 9 bases outside the gene matches. The germline gives CDR1 MNHEY, CDR2 SVGEGT. DNA of the CDR3: TGTGCCAGCAGTTACCTCGGGCAGGGGGCGTTCGAGCAGTACTTC. Residues: CASSYLGQGAFEQYF.

The V call is TRBV20-1, the J call TRBJ2-5; D is unresolved. The CDR3 length is 13 residues. The V gene lost 3 bases and the J gene lost 2 bases, with 10 bases spanning the gap. Germline CDR1 reads DFQATT; CDR2 reads SNEGSKA (reference sequence). CDR3 DNA: TGCAGTGCTAGTCGTCCAGAACAAGAGACCCAGTACTTC. Translated, it gives CSASRPEQETQYF.

V gene TRBV5-1 combines with J gene TRBJ2-5, with 11 bases that match TRBD2. The V and J ends lost 4 bases and 5 bases, in that order; junction bases with no gene match: 16. The germline gives CDR1 SGHRS, CDR2 YFSETQ. The CDR3 covers 18 residues. CDR3 protein: CASSPSTSGSPFRETQYF. CDR3 nucleotides: TGCGCCAGCAGCCCTAGTACTAGCGGGAGTCCCTTCCGGGAGACCCAGTACTTC.

This clone was seen only once. V usage is TRBV6-6 and J usage is TRBJ1-1; 7 bases are a match to TRBD1. Trimming took 2 bases from V and 4 from J; bases not matched to a gene: 7. The CDR3 covers 15 residues. Germline V gene data show CDR1 as MNHNY and CDR2 as SVGAGI (reference sequence). CDR3: CASSYGRGQATEAFF. In DNA, the CDR3 is TGTGCCAGCAGTTACGGTAGGGGGCAGGCCACTGAAGCTTTCTTT.

The chain employs TRBV11-3 and TRBJ1-4; D perhaps matches TRBD1 (6 bases). V was shortened by 5 bases and J by 8 bases, with 18 bases between the two germline ends. From germline, CDR1 is SGHNT and CDR2 YENEEA. The CDR3 extends over 15 amino acids. CDR3 coding DNA: TGTGCCAGCAGCCCTCCAGAGACAGGAAGGGAAAAACTGTTTTTT. Protein sequence: CASSPPETGREKLFF.

The rearrangement links TRBV19 to TRBJ2-1; D ambiguous. The germline gives CDR1 LNHDA, CDR2 SQIVND (reference sequence). The CDR3 consists of 13 residues. Trimming pared 2 bases from V and 6 bases from J, leaving 8 bases between. CDR3 loop: CASSIIEANEQFF. The CDR3 DNA reads as TGTGCCAGTAGTATAATAGAGGCCAATGAGCAGTTCTTC.

This clone was seen only once. The chain uses TRBV6-5 and TRBJ2-1, with a tentative D call TRBD1 (5 bases). The CDR3 is 15 residues long. The germline V gene encodes CDR1 MNHEY and CDR2 SVGAGI. The V and J ends lost 2 bases and 2 bases respectively, with 10 bases between them. In DNA form, the CDR3 reads TGTGCCAGCAGTTACAGGGGTGGGGCCTACAATGAGCAGTTCTTC. Residues: CASSYRGGAYNEQFF.

The rearrangement uses TRBV14 and TRBJ1-2; 7 bases are a match to TRBD1. V trimming: 5 bases; J trimming: 8 bases; junction bases outside the gene matches: 8. The CDR3 has 13 amino acids. CDR1 and CDR2 from the germline V gene are SGHDN and FVKESK. The CDR3, as DNA: TGTGCCAGCAGCGCCGGGACAGCGAGGGGCTACACCTTC. It specifies CASSAGTARGYTF.

This rearrangement joins TRBV11-2 to TRBJ2-2; 12 nucleotides line up with TRBD2. The V gene's germline CDR1 is SGHAT and CDR2 FQNNGV. Trimming removed 6 bases from V and 5 bases from J; junction bases left unmatched: 7. The CDR3 spans 16 residues. The CDR3 spells CASRSTLAGGTGELFF. The CDR3 coding sequence is TGTGCCAGCAGATCCACCCTAGCGGGGGGGACCGGGGAGCTGTTTTTT. The whole variable domain, filled in from reference TRBV11-2 and TRBJ2-2, reads EAGVAQSPRYKIIEKRQSVAFWCNPISGHATLYWYQQILGQGPKLLIQFQNNGVVDDSQLPKDRFSAERLKGVDSTLKIQPAKLEDSAVYLCASRSTLAGGTGELFFGEGSRLTVL.

The CDR3 loop reads CASGRTSGGPYNEQFF. The CDR3 DNA follows: TGTGCCAGCGGCCGGACTAGCGGGGGCCCCTACAATGAGCAGTTCTTC. This chain uses TRBV6-4 with TRBJ2-1, with 13 bases identical to TRBD2. This CDR3 is 16 amino acids long. After removal of 8 bases from V and 2 bases from J, the junction contained 6 bases not matched to a gene. Germline V gene lookup returns CDR1 MRHNA and CDR2 SNTAGT.

This sequence joins TRBV25-1 and TRBJ1-2; 8 bases are a match to TRBD1. Germline V lookup: CDR1 MGHDK, CDR2 SYGVNS. Unmatched junction bases numbered 6, after V lost 4 bases and J lost 5 bases. This CDR3 region has 14 residues. The CDR3 DNA is TGTGCCAGCAGTGCAGGGGGCCCCAGGTATGGCTACACCTTC. It specifies CASSAGGPRYGYTF.

In the case of this clone: Other DNA sequences from this sample encode an identical CDR3 as well. The rearrangement uses TRBV21-1 and TRBJ1-2. TRBV21-1 is labeled a pseudogene. The CDR3 covers 10 residues. CDR3 bases: TGTGCCAGCAGCAGAGGTGGTTACACCTTC. Its protein product is CASSRGGYTF.

The chain uses TRBV21-1 and TRBJ1-5; the table gives TRBD1 as D, unverified against the DNA. TRBV21-1 represents a pseudogene. The CDR3 loop spans 16 amino acids. The CDR3 nucleotides are TGTGCCAGCAGCCGTCACACGGGACAGAGGGTTTGGCCCCAGCATTTT. This translates into CASSRHTGQRVWPQHF.

This clone was seen a handful of times. The genes are TRBV15 and TRBJ1-5; 9 positions agree with TRBD1. Unmatched junction bases numbered 13, after V lost 0 bases and J lost 4 bases. Germline V gene data show CDR1 as LNHNV and CDR2 as YYDKDF (reference sequence). This CDR3 region has 19 residues. CDR3 region: CATSRDRVGTGNGNQPQHF. DNA of the CDR3: TGTGCCACCAGCAGAGATCGCGTCGGGACAGGGAATGGGAATCAGCCCCAGCATTTT. Full variable domain (rest looked up from reference TRBV15 and TRBJ1-5): DAMVIQNPRYQVTQFGKPVTLSCSQTLNHNVMYWYQQKSSQAPKLLFHYYDKDFNNEADTPDNFQSRRPNTSFCFLDIRSPGLGDTAMYLCATSRDRVGTGNGNQPQHFGDGTRLSIL.

The chain employs TRBV7-3 and TRBJ2-2; perhaps TRBD1 as D (7 bases). The germline V gene has CDR1 SGHTA and CDR2 FQGTGA. The V end lost 5 bases, the J end lost 5 bases, and 15 bases lay between the germline ends. The CDR3 sequence is 15 residues long. DNA of the CDR3: TGTGCCAGCAGCCCACCAGGGGGGAAGACCGGGGAGCTGTTTTTT. Its protein product is CASSPPGGKTGELFF.

This clone was observed a few times. This chain uses TRBV19 with TRBJ1-3; 9 bases agree with TRBD1. The CDR3 spans 15 residues. Germline V gene lookup returns CDR1 LNHDA and CDR2 SQIVND (reference sequence). The J segment lost 4 bases and the V segment lost 5 bases, leaving 6 bases of the junction unmatched. The DNA for the CDR3 is TGTGCCAGTAGTGGCGCGACAGGGGGAGGAAACACCATATATTTT. Protein: CASSGATGGGNTIYF.

V is TRBV6-6 and J is TRBJ2-1; 11 bases match TRBD2. Germline assignment: CDR1 MNHNY and CDR2 SVGAGI (reference sequence). The CDR3 contains 16 residues. Trimming at V came to 2 bases and at J to 9 bases, leaving 9 bases not matched to a gene. CDR3 protein: CASSYGASGGLIEQFF. The DNA for the CDR3 is TGTGCCAGCAGTTACGGGGCTAGCGGGGGGCTTATTGAGCAGTTCTTC.

The rearrangement uses TRBV5-5 and TRBJ1-2, with D possibly TRBD1 on 5 matching bases. The V gene's germline CDR1 is SGHKS and CDR2 YYEKEE (reference sequence). The CDR3 spans 14 residues. V dropped 0 bases and J dropped 6 bases, with 12 bases sitting between them. CDR3 loop: CASSLGDSRDGYTF. CDR3 DNA: TGTGCCAGCAGCTTGGGCGACAGTCGGGATGGCTACACCTTC.

V is TRBV10-3 and J is TRBJ1-5, with unresolved D. CDR3 length equals 14 residues. V lost 0 bases to trimming and J lost 4 bases, with 7 bases between them. Germline V gene lookup returns CDR1 ENHRY and CDR2 SYGVKD. CDR3 DNA sequence: TGTGCCATCAGTGAGTCGAAGCTTAATCAGCCCCAGCATTTT. Its translation is CAISESKLNQPQHF.